The 30 T cell receptor beta chains given below trace back to one sample, sequenced in a study of T cell repertoires in cytomegalovirus infection. What these receptors recognize is not known. MiXCR, run by TCRdb on the reads, gives a single entry per CDR3 protein. The sample includes 200,000 or so distinct CDR3 sequences, 30% to 45% of them seen just once. Sequenced material: CD8+ T cells from cultured PBMCs, taken from culture after CMV antigen stimulation. These TCRs come from a human donor in good health (CMV status not recorded). Some clones in this sample may be carry-over from other donors' samples.

The V call is TRBV7-6, the J call TRBJ2-7; tentative D call: TRBD2 (5 bases). V lost 2 bases and J lost 6, with 14 bases in between. Per germline, CDR1 SGHVS and CDR2 FNYEAQ. The CDR3 sequence is 14 residues long. DNA of the CDR3: TGTGCCAGCAGCTTAACGGGAAGTCGGGGCGAGCAGTACTTC. Its protein is CASSLTGSRGEQYF.

This clonotype was found once. The CDR3 reads CAWDAQGDEQYF. The CDR3 nucleotides read TGTGCCTGGGACGCTCAGGGAGACGAGCAGTACTTC. This chain links TRBV30 with TRBJ2-7; D tentatively reads TRBD1 or TRBD2 (5 bases each). Germline CDR1 GTSNPN, CDR2 SVGIG (reference sequence). Between the trimmed V and J ends, which lost 5 bases and 5 bases, there was a span of 13 bases. The CDR3 loop spans 12 amino acids.

This clonotype was observed a handful of times. The chain is built from TRBV7-2 and TRBJ1-4; D might be TRBD1 (6 bases). This CDR3 has 16 residues. The V and J ends lost 2 bases and 13 bases respectively, with 23 bases between them. CDR1 and CDR2 (germline): SGHTA, FQGNSA. The CDR3 region is CASSLTPTMAGAILFF. The CDR3 DNA follows: TGTGCCAGCAGCTTAACTCCGACGATGGCGGGGGCGATACTGTTTTTT.

This clonotype has just a few counts. This chain uses TRBV10-3 with TRBJ2-7, with 13 nucleotides matching TRBD2. This CDR3 has 17 residues. Germline assignment: CDR1 ENHRY and CDR2 SYGVKD. Trimming took 2 bases from V and 0 from J; bases not matched to a gene: 4. This CDR3 is CAISERTSGGISYEQYF. DNA for the CDR3: TGTGCCATCAGTGAGAGGACTAGCGGGGGAATCTCCTACGAGCAGTACTTC.

V usage is TRBV6-1 and J usage is TRBJ2-7, with 9 bases aligning to TRBD2. Germline values: CDR1 MNHNS, CDR2 SASEGT. After removal of 6 bases from V and 2 bases from J, the junction contained 8 bases not matched to a gene. The CDR3 length is 15 residues. The CDR3 region is CASSASGGYTYEQYF. CDR3 DNA sequence: TGTGCCAGCAGCGCCAGCGGGGGGTATACCTACGAGCAGTACTTC.

The chain joins TRBV4-1 to TRBJ2-1, with D perhaps matching TRBD2 (5 bases). With 6 bases removed from V and 6 bases from J, the gap between germline ends came to 12 bases. The CDR3 is 13 amino acids. Germline V CDR1 and CDR2: MGHRA, YSYEKL. The CDR3 protein is CASSPEDSNEQFF. CDR3 coding DNA: TGCGCCAGCAGTCCCGAGGACTCCAATGAGCAGTTCTTC.

This clonotype was recorded many times. The V call is TRBV7-2, the J call TRBJ2-5, with a tentative D call TRBD1 (6 bases). This CDR3 has 15 amino acids. Trimming removed 4 bases from V and 5 bases from J, with 17 bases in between. Germline CDR1 and CDR2: SGHTA and FQGNSA. CDR3 protein: CASSSPRGVGETQYF. CDR3 in DNA: TGTGCCAGCAGCTCCCCCAGGGGAGTCGGGGAGACCCAGTACTTC.

This chain connects TRBV7-8 to TRBJ2-2, with 7 bases that match TRBD2. The CDR3 runs to 13 residues. Losses at the gene ends were 10 bases for V and 1 base for J; bases not matched to a gene: 3. Germline V gene sequence: CDR1 SGHVS, CDR2 FQNEAQ. In nucleotides, the CDR3 is TGTGCCACCGGACTAGAGAACACCGGGGAGCTGTTTTTT. The encoded protein is CATGLENTGELFF.

The chain employs TRBV6-1 and TRBJ2-3; 10 positions match TRBD1. After removal of 3 bases from V and 4 bases from J, the junction contained 1 base not matched to a gene. This CDR3 is built from 14 residues. Germline lookup yields CDR1 MNHNS and CDR2 SASEGT. CDR3 in amino acids: CASSDGQGADTQYF. The CDR3 nucleotides are TGTGCCAGCAGTGACGGACAGGGGGCAGATACGCAGTATTTT.

The chain joins TRBV7-6 to TRBJ2-1; 7 bases are shared with TRBD2. V lost 1 base to trimming and J lost 4 bases; unmatched junction nucleotides: 7. From germline, CDR1 is SGHVS and CDR2 FNYEAQ. The CDR3 runs to 16 residues. CDR3 sequence reads: CASSLGPSGVYNEQFF. In DNA, the CDR3 is TGTGCCAGCAGCTTAGGTCCTAGCGGAGTTTACAATGAGCAGTTCTTC.

This clonotype has a handful of counts. This chain joins TRBV25-1 and TRBJ2-6; 10 bases fit TRBD2. The CDR3 has 22 residues. The trim removed 3 bases at V and 0 bases at J, leaving 17 bases unmatched. Germline CDR1 reads MGHDK; CDR2 reads SYGVNS. Here the CDR3 reads CASSDGPDGGTSGDSGANVLTF. The CDR3 bases are TGTGCCAGCAGTGATGGCCCGGACGGCGGAACTAGCGGGGACTCTGGGGCCAACGTCCTGACTTTC. Combining the CDR3 with reference TRBV25-1 and TRBJ2-6 gives the whole variable domain EADIYQTPRYLVIGTGKKITLECSQTMGHDKMYWYQQDPGMELHLIHYSYGVNSTEKGDLSSESTVSRIRTEHFPLTLESARPSHTSQYLCASSDGPDGGTSGDSGANVLTFGAGSRLTVL.

V gene TRBV7-2 combines with J gene TRBJ2-7; perhaps TRBD2 as D (5 bases). This CDR3 contains 15 residues. Germline-derived CDR1 and CDR2 are SGHTA and FQGNSA. V shed 1 base and J shed 3 bases, with 13 bases lying between them. This CDR3 is CASSLEITGNYEQYF. CDR3 DNA sequence: TGTGCCAGCAGCTTAGAGATAACGGGGAACTACGAGCAGTACTTC.

The chain has TRBV6-2 or TRBV6-3 and TRBJ2-5; D is possibly TRBD1 (6 bases). The CDR3 contains 12 residues. Germline CDR1 reads MNHEY; CDR2 reads SVGEGT. Trimming removed 8 bases at V and 5 bases at J, with 12 bases between. CDR3 nucleotide sequence: TGTGCCAGCGCACAGGGTAAGGAGACCCAGTACTTC. This codes for CASAQGKETQYF.

The gene calls are TRBV20-1 and TRBJ2-1; perhaps TRBD2 as D (6 bases). V shed 6 bases and J shed 1 base, with 13 bases lying between them. Germline V lookup: CDR1 DFQATT, CDR2 SNEGSKA (reference sequence). CDR3 length: 14 residues. CDR3: CSAGGTESYNEQFF. DNA for the CDR3: TGCAGTGCCGGAGGGACCGAATCCTACAATGAGCAGTTCTTC.

V usage is TRBV2 and J usage is TRBJ1-1, with 7 bases identical to TRBD1. In germline, CDR1 is SNHLY, CDR2 FYNNEI. V shed 11 bases, J shed 5 bases, and the junction held 5 bases outside the gene matches. The CDR3 spans 11 residues. CDR3 sequence: CARQGITEAFF. The CDR3 nucleotides read TGTGCCCGACAGGGTATTACTGAAGCTTTCTTT.

This clonotype has only a few counts. The gene calls are TRBV3-1 and TRBJ2-6; D tentatively fits TRBD1 or TRBD2 (5 bases each). V lost 3 bases to trimming and J lost 0 bases, with 27 bases between them. Per the germline V gene, CDR1 is LGHDT and CDR2 is YNNKEL (reference sequence). The CDR3 contains 22 residues. The chain's CDR3 is CASSHQAPHRRNSFSGANVLTF. The DNA of the CDR3 is TGTGCCAGCAGCCACCAGGCACCCCACAGGAGGAACTCCTTCTCTGGGGCCAACGTCCTGACTTTC.

This clonotype was seen only a few times. The chain combines TRBV10-3 with TRBJ2-1; 7 nucleotides line up with TRBD1. The CDR3 extends over 14 amino acids. Germline V CDR1 and CDR2: ENHRY, SYGVKD. J was trimmed by 7 bases and V by 8 bases; bases with no gene match: 11. CDR3 protein: CAISTGVGLNEQFF. The CDR3 DNA reads TGTGCCATCTCAACAGGGGTGGGCCTAAATGAGCAGTTCTTC.

This sequence joins TRBV5-1 and TRBJ2-7; TRBD1 aligns across 9 bases. CDR3 size: 14 residues. V was pared by 4 bases and J by 6 bases, with 8 bases of the junction left unmatched. Per germline, CDR1 SGHRS and CDR2 YFSETQ. DNA for the CDR3: TGCGCCAGCAGCATAGGACAGGGGACCATCGAGCAGTACTTC. This sequence encodes CASSIGQGTIEQYF.

This clonotype showed up just once. Relative to the germline gene, one junction end is altered; a read error may explain this. The chain uses TRBV9 and TRBJ1-3; D gene unclear. CDR1 and CDR2 (germline): SGDLS, YYNGEE. The CDR3 sequence is 13 residues long. CDR3 sequence (DNA): TGTACCAGCAGCCCCCAGAGGGGAAACACCATATATTTT. This codes for CTSSPQRGNTIYF.

This clonotype was counted between two and nine times. The DNA for the CDR3 is TGTGCCAGCAGTTCTATATCCTATCAGGGCGACAAAAACATTCAGTACTTC. Residues: CASSSISYQGDKNIQYF. This sequence joins TRBV27 and TRBJ2-4; perhaps TRBD1 as D (5 bases). Trimming cost V 4 bases and J 3 bases, with 19 bases left between them. The CDR3 is 17 residues long. Germline V gene lookup returns CDR1 MNHEY and CDR2 SMNVEV (reference sequence).

The J gene is TRBJ1-1, the V gene TRBV7-9, with unresolved D. The CDR3 covers 15 residues. The germline CDR1 and CDR2 sequences are SEHNR and FQNEAQ (reference sequence). Trimming took off 0 bases at V and 1 base at J, with 9 bases between the two ends. CDR3 sequence: CASSLAPVKNTEAFF. For the CDR3, the DNA is TGTGCCAGCAGCTTAGCCCCGGTCAAGAACACTGAAGCTTTCTTT.

The J gene is TRBJ2-1, the V gene TRBV6-5; D is perhaps TRBD1 (7 bases). The CDR3 consists of 16 residues. V was shortened by 1 base and J by 1 base, with 11 bases between the two germline ends. The germline V gene has CDR1 MNHEY and CDR2 SVGAGI. CDR3 sequence reads: CASSYLAGQSYNEQFF. The CDR3 nucleotides are TGTGCCAGCAGTTACTTGGCGGGACAGTCCTACAATGAGCAGTTCTTC.

The rearrangement joins TRBV5-4 to TRBJ1-1; weak D call: TRBD1 (5 bases). Trimming took off 1 base at V and 10 bases at J, with 17 bases between the two ends. Germline V gene lookup returns CDR1 SGHNT and CDR2 YYREEE (reference sequence). The CDR3 runs to 14 residues. This CDR3 is CASSLFQGPEGAFF. The DNA of the CDR3 is TGTGCCAGCAGCTTGTTTCAGGGCCCTGAAGGAGCTTTCTTT.

The J gene is TRBJ1-2, the V gene TRBV12-3 or TRBV12-4, with 8 positions matching TRBD1. There are 15 residues in the CDR3. V gave up 5 bases and J gave up 6 bases; unmatched junction bases: 11. CDR3 region: CASSVRSGGGDGYTF. The CDR3 DNA reads as TGTGCCAGCAGTGTGAGGTCAGGGGGCGGCGATGGCTACACCTTC.

This clonotype was picked up a small number of times. The gene calls are TRBV14 and TRBJ2-7, with D perhaps TRBD2 (6 bases). Germline-derived CDR1 and CDR2 are SGHDN and FVKESK. V lost 6 bases and J 1 base, leaving 13 bases between the germline ends. The CDR3 length is 14 residues. The CDR3 protein is CASRGGTGSYEQYF. The CDR3 DNA is TGTGCCAGCAGAGGCGGGACGGGTTCCTACGAGCAGTACTTC.

This clonotype occurred many times. This chain links TRBV7-2 with TRBJ2-5; maybe TRBD1 (6 bases). Germline V CDR1 and CDR2: SGHTA, FQGNSA. Trimming removed 0 bases from V and 2 bases from J, with 10 bases in between. This CDR3 is 15 amino acids long. Written as DNA, the CDR3 is TGTGCCAGCAGCTTAGCGGTGGGGGCTCAAGAGACCCAGTACTTC. As protein: CASSLAVGAQETQYF.

The chain combines TRBV27 with TRBJ2-7, with TRBD1 matching 10 bases. This CDR3 has 15 amino acids. After removal of 6 bases from V and 2 bases from J, the junction contained 7 bases not matched to a gene. Germline CDR1 is MNHEY and CDR2 is SMNVEV (reference sequence). The CDR3 DNA sequence: TGTGCCAGCAGCGTCCGGGACAGGGGTACCTACGAGCAGTACTTC. Translation gives CASSVRDRGTYEQYF.

The V and J genes are TRBV7-8 and TRBJ2-3, with 9 nucleotides matching TRBD2. The germline V gene encodes CDR1 SGHVS and CDR2 FQNEAQ. The CDR3 loop spans 15 amino acids. Trimming cost V 5 bases and J 5 bases; bases outside gene matches: 8. The CDR3 sequence: CASSNLAGRGDTQYF. As DNA, the CDR3 is TGTGCCAGCAGCAATCTAGCGGGGAGGGGAGATACGCAGTATTTT. The full variable domain, its missing parts supplied by reference TRBV7-8 and TRBJ2-3, is GAGVSQSPRYKVAKRGQDVALRCDPISGHVSLFWYQQALGQGPEFLTYFQNEAQLDKSGLPSDRFFAERPEGSVSTLKIQRTQQEDSAVYLCASSNLAGRGDTQYFGPGTRLTVL.

This clonotype was found many times. The rearrangement joins TRBV7-2 to TRBJ2-1; TRBD2 matches at 14 bases. The junction had 10 bases not matched to a gene; V was cut back by 5 bases and J by 4 bases. Germline-derived CDR1 and CDR2 are SGHTA and FQGNSA. The CDR3 contains 18 residues. CDR3 nucleotides: TGTGCCAGCAGCCCCGGGACTAGCGGGAGATTTGGGTACAATGAGCAGTTCTTC. Translating it yields CASSPGTSGRFGYNEQFF.

This chain joins TRBV5-6 and TRBJ1-2; D possibly corresponds to TRBD1 (6 bases). Germline loops: CDR1 SGHDT, CDR2 YYEEEE. Trimming stripped 2 bases from V and 5 bases from J, with 13 bases between. This CDR3 has 14 amino acids. The CDR3 nucleotides read TGTGCCAGCAGCTTTCCCAAGGGGGGTTATGGCTACACCTTC. Translation gives CASSFPKGGYGYTF.